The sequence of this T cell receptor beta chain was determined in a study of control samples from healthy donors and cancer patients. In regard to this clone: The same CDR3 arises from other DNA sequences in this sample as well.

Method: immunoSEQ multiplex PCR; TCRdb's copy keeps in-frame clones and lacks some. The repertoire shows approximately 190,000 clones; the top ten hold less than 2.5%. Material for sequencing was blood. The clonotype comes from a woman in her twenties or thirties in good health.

CDR3 residues: CASSLSGGNTEAFF. The CDR3 nucleotides read TGCGCCAGCAGCTTGTCCGGGGGGAACACTGAAGCTTTCTTT. The chain carries TRBV5-1 and TRBJ1-1, with a tentative D call TRBD1 (5 bases). The CDR3 covers 14 residues. Germline loops: CDR1 SGHRS, CDR2 YFSETQ. V was shortened by 1 base and J by 1 base, with 8 bases between the two germline ends.